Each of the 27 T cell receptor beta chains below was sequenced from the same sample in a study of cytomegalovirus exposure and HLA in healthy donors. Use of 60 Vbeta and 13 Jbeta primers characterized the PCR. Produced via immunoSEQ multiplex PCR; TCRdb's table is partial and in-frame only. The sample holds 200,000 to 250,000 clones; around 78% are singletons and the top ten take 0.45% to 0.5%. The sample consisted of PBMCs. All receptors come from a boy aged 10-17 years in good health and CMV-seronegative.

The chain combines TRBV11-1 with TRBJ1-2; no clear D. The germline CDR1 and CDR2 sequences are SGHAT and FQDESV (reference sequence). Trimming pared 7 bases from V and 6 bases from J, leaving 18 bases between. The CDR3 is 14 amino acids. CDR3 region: CASTGQPETNGYTF. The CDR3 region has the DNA TGTGCCAGCACTGGGCAGCCCGAGACAAATGGCTACACCTTC. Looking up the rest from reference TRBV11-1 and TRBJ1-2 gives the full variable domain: EAEVAQSPRYKITEKSQAVAFWCDPISGHATLYWYRQILGQGPELLVQFQDESVVDDSQLPKDRFSAERLKGVDSTLKIQPAELGDSAMYLCASTGQPETNGYTFGSGTRLTVV.

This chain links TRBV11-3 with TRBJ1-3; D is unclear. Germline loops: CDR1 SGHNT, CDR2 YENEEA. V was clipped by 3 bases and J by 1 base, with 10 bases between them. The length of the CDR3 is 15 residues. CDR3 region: CASSFRPGSGNTIYF. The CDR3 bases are TGTGCCAGCAGCTTCCGCCCGGGTTCTGGAAACACCATATATTTT.

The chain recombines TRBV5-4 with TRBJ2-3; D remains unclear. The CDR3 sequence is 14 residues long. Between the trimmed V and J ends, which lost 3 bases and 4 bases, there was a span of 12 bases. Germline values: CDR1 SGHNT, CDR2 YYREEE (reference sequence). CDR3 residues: CASSSPGGPDTQYF. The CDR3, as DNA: TGTGCCAGCAGCTCGCCGGGTGGCCCAGATACGCAGTATTTT.

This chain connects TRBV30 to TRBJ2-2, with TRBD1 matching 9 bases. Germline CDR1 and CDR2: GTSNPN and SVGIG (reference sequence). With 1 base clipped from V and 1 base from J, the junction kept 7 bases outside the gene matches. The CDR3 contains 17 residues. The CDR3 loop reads CAWSDEDRGRNTGELFF. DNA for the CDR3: TGTGCCTGGAGTGACGAGGACAGGGGAAGGAACACCGGGGAGCTGTTTTTT.

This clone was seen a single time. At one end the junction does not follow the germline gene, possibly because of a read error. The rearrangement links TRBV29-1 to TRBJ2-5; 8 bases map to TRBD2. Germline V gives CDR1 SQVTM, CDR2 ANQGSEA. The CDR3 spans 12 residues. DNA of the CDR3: TGCAGCGTGGAAGGACTAGCAGAGACCCAGTACTTC. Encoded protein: CSVEGLAETQYF.

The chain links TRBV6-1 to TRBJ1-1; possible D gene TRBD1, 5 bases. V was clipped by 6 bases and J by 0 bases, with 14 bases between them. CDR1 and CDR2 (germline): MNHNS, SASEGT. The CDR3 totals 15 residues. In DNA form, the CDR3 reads TGTGCCAGCAGCCGGGGGGGAATCGTGAACACTGAAGCTTTCTTT. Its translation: CASSRGGIVNTEAFF.

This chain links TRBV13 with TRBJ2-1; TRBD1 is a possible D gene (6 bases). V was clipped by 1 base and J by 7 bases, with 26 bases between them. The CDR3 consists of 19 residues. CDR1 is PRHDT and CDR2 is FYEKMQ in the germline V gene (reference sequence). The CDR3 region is CASSLVSAELEGVGNEQFF. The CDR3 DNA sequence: TGTGCCAGCAGCTTAGTGTCAGCGGAACTAGAGGGGGTGGGGAATGAGCAGTTCTTC. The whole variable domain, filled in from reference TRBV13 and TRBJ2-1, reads AAGVIQSPRHLIKEKRETATLKCYPIPRHDTVYWYQQGPGQDPQFLISFYEKMQSDKGSIPDRFSAQQFSDYHSELNMSSLELGDSALYFCASSLVSAELEGVGNEQFFGPGTRLTVL.

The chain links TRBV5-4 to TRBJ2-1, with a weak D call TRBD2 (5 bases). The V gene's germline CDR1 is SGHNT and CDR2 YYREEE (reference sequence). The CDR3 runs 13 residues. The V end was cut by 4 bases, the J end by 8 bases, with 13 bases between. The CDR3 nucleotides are TGTGCCAGCAGCGCTAACACTAGAGATGAGCAGTTCTTC. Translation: CASSANTRDEQFF.

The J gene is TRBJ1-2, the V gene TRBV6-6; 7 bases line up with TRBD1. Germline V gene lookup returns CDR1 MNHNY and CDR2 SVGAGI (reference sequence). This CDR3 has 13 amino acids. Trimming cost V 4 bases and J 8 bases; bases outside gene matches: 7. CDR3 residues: CASSSDRVGGYTF. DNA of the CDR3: TGTGCCAGCAGTTCCGACAGGGTAGGAGGCTACACCTTC.

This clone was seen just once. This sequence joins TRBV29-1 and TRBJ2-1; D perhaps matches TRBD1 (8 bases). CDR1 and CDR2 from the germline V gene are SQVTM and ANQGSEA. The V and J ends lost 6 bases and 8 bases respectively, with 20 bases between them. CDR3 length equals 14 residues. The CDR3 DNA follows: TGCAGCGTCCCCCGGGGGGACAGGAGCTATGAGCAGTTCTTC. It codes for CSVPRGDRSYEQFF.

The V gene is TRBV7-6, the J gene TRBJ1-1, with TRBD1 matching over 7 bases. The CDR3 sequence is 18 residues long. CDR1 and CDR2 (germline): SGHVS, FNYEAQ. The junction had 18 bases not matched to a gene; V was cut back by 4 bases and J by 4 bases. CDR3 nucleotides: TGTGCCAGCAGCTCCTTTCTAACGACAGGGAAAGGCAGCACTGAAGCTTTCTTT. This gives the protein CASSSFLTTGKGSTEAFF.

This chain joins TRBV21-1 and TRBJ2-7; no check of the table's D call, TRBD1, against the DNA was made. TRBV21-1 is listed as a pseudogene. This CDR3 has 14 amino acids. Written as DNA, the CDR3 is TGTGCCAGCAGCACCCCGGGACAGCACTACGAGCAGTACTTC. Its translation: CASSTPGQHYEQYF.

CDR3 DNA: TGTGCCAGCAGCCCCTCCCAAAACATTCAGTACTTC. This codes for CASSPSQNIQYF. The gene calls are TRBV7-2 and TRBJ2-4; D not certain. CDR1 and CDR2 (germline): SGHTA, FQGNSA. This CDR3 is 12 amino acids long. Trimming stripped 5 bases from V and 5 bases from J, with 7 bases between.

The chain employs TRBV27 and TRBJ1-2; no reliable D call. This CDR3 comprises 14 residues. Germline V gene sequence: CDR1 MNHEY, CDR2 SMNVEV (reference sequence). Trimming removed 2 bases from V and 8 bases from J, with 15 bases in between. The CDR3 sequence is CASSLAAGLKGYTF. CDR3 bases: TGTGCCAGCAGTTTAGCCGCCGGACTAAAAGGCTACACCTTC.

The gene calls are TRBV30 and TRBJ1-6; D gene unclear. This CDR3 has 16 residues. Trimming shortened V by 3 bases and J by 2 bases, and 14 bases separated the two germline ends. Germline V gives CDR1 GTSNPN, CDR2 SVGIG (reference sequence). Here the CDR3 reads CAWSASLGPYNSPLHF. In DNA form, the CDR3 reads TGTGCCTGGAGCGCATCCCTGGGCCCCTATAATTCACCCCTCCACTTT.

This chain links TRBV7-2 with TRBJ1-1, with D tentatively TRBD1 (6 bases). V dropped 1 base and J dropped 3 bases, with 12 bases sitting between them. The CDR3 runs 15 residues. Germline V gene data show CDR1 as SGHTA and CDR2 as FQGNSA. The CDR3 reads CASSLGGRADTEAFF. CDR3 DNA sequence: TGTGCCAGCAGCTTAGGGGGGCGCGCGGACACTGAAGCTTTCTTT.

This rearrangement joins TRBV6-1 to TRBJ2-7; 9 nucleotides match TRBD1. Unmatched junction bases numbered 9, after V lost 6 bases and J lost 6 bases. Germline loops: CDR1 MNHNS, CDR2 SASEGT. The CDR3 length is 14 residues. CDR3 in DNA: TGTGCCAGCAGAAACAGGGGGCCAGGGCCCGAGCAGTACTTC. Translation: CASRNRGPGPEQYF.

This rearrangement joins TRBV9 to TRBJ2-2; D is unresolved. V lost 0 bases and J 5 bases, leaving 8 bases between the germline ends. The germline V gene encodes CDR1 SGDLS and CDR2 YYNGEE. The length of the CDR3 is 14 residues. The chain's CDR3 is CASSVDFNTGELFF. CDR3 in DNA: TGTGCCAGCAGCGTAGATTTCAATACCGGGGAGCTGTTTTTT.

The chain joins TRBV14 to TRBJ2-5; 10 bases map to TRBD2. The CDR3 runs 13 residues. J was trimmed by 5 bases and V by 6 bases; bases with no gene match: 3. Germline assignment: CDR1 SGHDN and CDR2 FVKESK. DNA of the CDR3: TGTGCCAGCAGGTTAGCGGGAGGCGAGACCCAGTACTTC. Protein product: CASRLAGGETQYF.

This chain's CDR3 is CASSQGLAGREAGWDTQYF. CDR3 sequence (DNA): TGTGCCAGCAGCCAGGGACTAGCCGGGCGGGAAGCGGGTTGGGATACGCAGTATTTT. The V gene is TRBV5-4, the J gene TRBJ2-3, with TRBD2 matching 9 bases. The CDR3 spans 19 residues. Germline V gene lookup returns CDR1 SGHNT and CDR2 YYREEE (reference sequence). Unmatched junction bases numbered 21, after V lost 4 bases and J lost 6 bases.

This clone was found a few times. The CDR3 DNA sequence: TGTGCCAGCAGCCTCGGGACACTCACGCAGGAGACCCAGTACTTC. Protein product: CASSLGTLTQETQYF. V and J are TRBV9 and TRBJ2-5; D may be TRBD1 (6 bases). CDR1 is SGDLS, CDR2 YYNGEE, per germline. The CDR3 extends over 15 amino acids. Trimming shortened V by 4 bases and J by 5 bases, and 18 bases separated the two germline ends.

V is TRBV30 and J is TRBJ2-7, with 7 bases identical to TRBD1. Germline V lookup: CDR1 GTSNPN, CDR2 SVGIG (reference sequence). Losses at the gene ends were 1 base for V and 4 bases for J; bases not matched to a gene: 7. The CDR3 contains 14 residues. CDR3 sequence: CAWSAGQSSYEQYF. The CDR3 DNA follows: TGTGCCTGGAGTGCGGGACAGTCCTCTTACGAGCAGTACTTC.

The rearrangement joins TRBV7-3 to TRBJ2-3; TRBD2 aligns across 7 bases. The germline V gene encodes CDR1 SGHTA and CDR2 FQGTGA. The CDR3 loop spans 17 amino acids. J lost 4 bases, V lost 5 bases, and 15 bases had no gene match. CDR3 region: CASSPLPRGRGADTQYF. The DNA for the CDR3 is TGTGCCAGCAGCCCCCTCCCGCGCGGCCGGGGGGCAGATACGCAGTATTTT. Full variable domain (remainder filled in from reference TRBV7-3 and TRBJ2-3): GAGVSQTPSNKVTEKGKYVELRCDPISGHTALYWYRQSLGQGPEFLIYFQGTGAADDSGLPNDRFFAVRPEGSVSTLKIQRTERGDSAVYLCASSPLPRGRGADTQYFGPGTRLTVL.

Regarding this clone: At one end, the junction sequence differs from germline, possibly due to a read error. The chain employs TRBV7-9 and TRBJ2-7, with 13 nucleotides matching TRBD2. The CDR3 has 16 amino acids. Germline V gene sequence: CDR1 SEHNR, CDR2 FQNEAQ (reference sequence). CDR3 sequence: CSSSFPGTSGTYEQYF. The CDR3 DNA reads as TGTTCCAGCAGCTTCCCCGGGACTAGCGGGACCTACGAGCAGTACTTC. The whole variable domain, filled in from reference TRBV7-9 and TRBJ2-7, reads DTGVSQNPRHKITKRGQNVTFRCDPISEHNRLYWYRQTLGQGPEFLTYFQNEAQLEKSRLLSDRFSAERPKGSFSTLEIQRTEQGDSAMYLCSSSFPGTSGTYEQYFGPGTRLTVT.

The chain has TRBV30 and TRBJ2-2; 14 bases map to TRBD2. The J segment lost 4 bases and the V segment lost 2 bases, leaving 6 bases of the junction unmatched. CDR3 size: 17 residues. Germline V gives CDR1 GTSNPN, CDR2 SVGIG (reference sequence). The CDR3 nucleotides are TGTGCCTGGAGTCCGACTAGCGGGAGGGCTACCACCGGGGAGCTGTTTTTT. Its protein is CAWSPTSGRATTGELFF. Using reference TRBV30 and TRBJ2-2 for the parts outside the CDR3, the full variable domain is SQTIHQWPATLVQPVGSPLSLECTVEGTSNPNLYWYRQAAGRGLQLLFYSVGIGQISSEVPQNLSASRPQDRQFILSSKKLLLSDSGFYLCAWSPTSGRATTGELFFGEGSRLTVL.

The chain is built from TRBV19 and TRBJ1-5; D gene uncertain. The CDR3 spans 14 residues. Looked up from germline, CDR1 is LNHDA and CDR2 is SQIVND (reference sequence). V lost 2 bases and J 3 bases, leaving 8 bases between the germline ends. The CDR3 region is CASSIRVANQPQHF. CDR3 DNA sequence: TGTGCCAGTAGTATAAGAGTTGCCAATCAGCCCCAGCATTTT.

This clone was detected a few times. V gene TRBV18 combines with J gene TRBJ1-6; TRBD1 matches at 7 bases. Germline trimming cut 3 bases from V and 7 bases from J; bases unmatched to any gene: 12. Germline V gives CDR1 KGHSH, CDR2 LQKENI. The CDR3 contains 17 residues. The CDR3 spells CASSPKETGTVNSPLHF. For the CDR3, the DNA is TGTGCCAGCTCACCGAAGGAAACGGGGACAGTGAATTCACCCCTCCACTTT.